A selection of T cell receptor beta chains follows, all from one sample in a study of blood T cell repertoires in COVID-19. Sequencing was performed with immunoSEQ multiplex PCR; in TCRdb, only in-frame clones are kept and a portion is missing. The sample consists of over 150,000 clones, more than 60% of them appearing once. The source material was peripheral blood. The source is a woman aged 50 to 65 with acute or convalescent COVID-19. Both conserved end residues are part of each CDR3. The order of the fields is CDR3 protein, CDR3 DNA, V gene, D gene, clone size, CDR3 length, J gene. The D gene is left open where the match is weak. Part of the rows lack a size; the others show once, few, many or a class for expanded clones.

CDR3aa: CASSAGTGYYNEQFF
CDR3nt: TGTGCCAGTAGTGCCGGGACAGGGTACTACAATGAGCAGTTCTTC
v_gene: TRBV19
d_gene: TRBD1
abundance: few
len: 15
j_gene: TRBJ2-1

CDR3aa: CAHGRTSGRPRETQYF
CDR3nt: TGTGCCCACGGCAGAACTAGCGGGAGGCCTCGAGAGACCCAGTACTTC
v_gene: TRBV30
d_gene: TRBD2
abundance: -
len: 16
j_gene: TRBJ2-5

CDR3aa: CASSLGPGLAGYTDTQYF
CDR3nt: TGTGCCAGCAGCTTGGGCCCTGGACTAGCGGGATACACAGATACGCAGTATTTT
v_gene: TRBV5-5
d_gene: TRBD2
abundance: once
len: 18
j_gene: TRBJ2-3

CDR3aa: CAISVAGPTGELFF
CDR3nt: TGTGCCATCAGTGTAGCGGGCCCCACCGGGGAGCTGTTTTTT
v_gene: TRBV10-3
d_gene: TRBD2
abundance: -
len: 14
j_gene: TRBJ2-2

CDR3aa: CAISESWTSTGELFF
CDR3nt: TGTGCCATCAGTGAGTCCTGGACTAGTACCGGGGAGCTGTTTTTT
v_gene: TRBV10-3
d_gene: TRBD2
abundance: -
len: 15
j_gene: TRBJ2-2

CDR3aa: CASTRGRGDNTEAFF
CDR3nt: TGTGCCAGCACAAGGGGGAGGGGGGACAACACTGAAGCTTTCTTT
v_gene: TRBV6-5
d_gene: -
abundance: -
len: 15
j_gene: TRBJ1-1

CDR3aa: CASSLARTSISYF
CDR3nt: TGTGCCAGCAGCTTAGCGCGTACTAGCATTTCCTACTTC
v_gene: TRBV7-2
d_gene: -
abundance: -
len: 13
j_gene: TRBJ2-4

CDR3aa: CASSLGLSGFGYTF
CDR3nt: TGTGCCAGCAGCTTAGGTTTGAGCGGATTTGGCTACACCTTC
v_gene: TRBV7-2
d_gene: -
abundance: -
len: 14
j_gene: TRBJ1-2

CDR3aa: CASSGVRFYEQYF
CDR3nt: TGTGCCAGCAGCGGCGTCAGGTTTTACGAGCAGTACTTC
v_gene: TRBV6-5
d_gene: -
abundance: -
len: 13
j_gene: TRBJ2-7

CDR3aa: CASSLDLTGRYGYTF
CDR3nt: TGTGCCAGCAGCTTGGACCTGACAGGGAGGTATGGCTACACCTTC
v_gene: TRBV5-4
d_gene: TRBD1
abundance: -
len: 15
j_gene: TRBJ1-2

CDR3aa: CASSAQGYEQYF
CDR3nt: TGTGCCAGCAGCGCCCAGGGTTACGAGCAGTACTTC
v_gene: TRBV9
d_gene: -
abundance: -
len: 12
j_gene: TRBJ2-7

CDR3aa: CASSPPLAGGDEQFF
CDR3nt: TGTGCCAGCTCACCACCTCTTGCGGGAGGGGATGAGCAGTTCTTC
v_gene: TRBV18
d_gene: TRBD2
abundance: -
len: 15
j_gene: TRBJ2-1

CDR3aa: CASSYSQAGTGGEQYF
CDR3nt: TGTGCCAGCAGTTACTCACAGGCGGGGACAGGGGGCGAGCAGTACTTC
v_gene: TRBV6-6
d_gene: TRBD1
abundance: -
len: 16
j_gene: TRBJ2-7

CDR3aa: CASSFQNSGLTNQPQHF
CDR3nt: TGTGCCAGCAGTTTTCAGAATTCGGGACTGACCAATCAGCCCCAGCATTTT
v_gene: TRBV2
d_gene: -
abundance: -
len: 17
j_gene: TRBJ1-5

CDR3aa: CASSSGGRGNTEAFF
CDR3nt: TGTGCCAGCAGTTCGGGGGGCAGGGGGAACACTGAAGCTTTCTTT
v_gene: TRBV6-2/TRBV6-3
d_gene: -
abundance: -
len: 15
j_gene: TRBJ1-1

CDR3aa: CASTLGPDSGNGYTF
CDR3nt: TGTGCCAGTACCTTAGGCCCGGACAGCGGGAATGGCTACACCTTC
v_gene: TRBV19
d_gene: -
abundance: -
len: 15
j_gene: TRBJ1-2

CDR3aa: CASSYEAPVANVLTF
CDR3nt: TGTGCCAGCAGTTACGAAGCTCCTGTGGCCAACGTCCTGACTTTC
v_gene: TRBV6-2/TRBV6-3
d_gene: -
abundance: -
len: 15
j_gene: TRBJ2-6

CDR3aa: CAISGRAGETQYF
CDR3nt: TGTGCCATCAGTGGTCGGGCAGGGGAGACCCAGTACTTC
v_gene: TRBV10-3
d_gene: -
abundance: -
len: 13
j_gene: TRBJ2-5

CDR3aa: CATSWPGQGDDEQYF
CDR3nt: TGTGCCACCTCTTGGCCGGGACAGGGAGATGACGAGCAGTACTTC
v_gene: TRBV28
d_gene: TRBD1
abundance: -
len: 15
j_gene: TRBJ2-7

CDR3aa: CASSVVSGRSGELFF
CDR3nt: TGTGCCAGCAGCGTGGTTAGCGGGAGATCCGGGGAGCTGTTTTTT
v_gene: TRBV11-2
d_gene: TRBD2
abundance: -
len: 15
j_gene: TRBJ2-2

CDR3aa: CASSEWSPMNTEAFF
CDR3nt: TGCGCCAGCAGTGAGTGGTCGCCTATGAACACTGAAGCTTTCTTT
v_gene: TRBV10-2
d_gene: -
abundance: -
len: 15
j_gene: TRBJ1-1

CDR3aa: CASSPGGMNTEAFF
CDR3nt: TGTGCCAGCAGCCCTGGAGGGATGAACACTGAAGCTTTCTTT
v_gene: TRBV11-2
d_gene: -
abundance: few
len: 14
j_gene: TRBJ1-1

CDR3aa: CASSGRRRASGRLSTDTQYF
CDR3nt: TGCGCCAGCAGTGGAAGACGTAGGGCTAGCGGGAGGTTAAGCACAGATACGCAGTATTTT
v_gene: TRBV10-1
d_gene: TRBD2
abundance: -
len: 20
j_gene: TRBJ2-3

CDR3aa: CASRGTENYGYTF
CDR3nt: TGTGCCAGCAGAGGCACGGAGAACTATGGCTACACCTTC
v_gene: TRBV6-5
d_gene: -
abundance: -
len: 13
j_gene: TRBJ1-2

CDR3aa: CASSWTGTSGPSYNEQFF
CDR3nt: TGTGCCAGCAGCTGGACAGGTACCTCGGGGCCCTCCTACAATGAGCAGTTCTTC
v_gene: TRBV21-1
d_gene: -
abundance: -
len: 18
j_gene: TRBJ2-1

CDR3aa: CASSLGRSGEAFF
CDR3nt: TGCGCCAGCAGCTTGGGCAGATCTGGTGAAGCTTTCTTT
v_gene: TRBV5-1
d_gene: -
abundance: -
len: 13
j_gene: TRBJ1-1

CDR3aa: CASSPVEGQGAREGNGYTF
CDR3nt: TGTGCCAGCTCACCAGTGGAGGGACAGGGGGCGCGTGAAGGCAATGGCTACACCTTC
v_gene: TRBV18
d_gene: TRBD1
abundance: -
len: 19
j_gene: TRBJ1-2

CDR3aa: CASSRRSATNEKLFF
CDR3nt: TGTGCCAGCAGCCGTAGGAGTGCAACTAATGAAAAACTGTTTTTT
v_gene: TRBV7-2
d_gene: -
abundance: -
len: 15
j_gene: TRBJ1-4

CDR3aa: CASSLGQGAYGQPQHF
CDR3nt: TGTGCCAGTAGTCTCGGACAGGGGGCGTATGGTCAGCCCCAGCATTTT
v_gene: TRBV19
d_gene: TRBD1
abundance: -
len: 16
j_gene: TRBJ1-5

CDR3aa: CASQRSKTSGNTIYF
CDR3nt: TGTGCCAGCCAGAGGAGTAAAACGTCTGGAAACACCATATATTTT
v_gene: TRBV7-9
d_gene: -
abundance: -
len: 15
j_gene: TRBJ1-3

CDR3aa: CASSLDRDRNTIYF
CDR3nt: TGTGCCAGCAGCTTAGACAGGGATCGAAACACCATATATTTT
v_gene: TRBV7-8
d_gene: -
abundance: -
len: 14
j_gene: TRBJ1-3

CDR3aa: CASREAGSGSNYEQYF
CDR3nt: TGTGCCAGCAGGGAGGCGGGTAGCGGGTCAAACTACGAGCAGTACTTC
v_gene: TRBV27
d_gene: TRBD2
abundance: -
len: 16
j_gene: TRBJ2-7

CDR3aa: CASQPDRERNEQFF
CDR3nt: TGTGCCAGCCAACCGGACAGGGAGCGCAATGAGCAGTTCTTC
v_gene: TRBV7-2
d_gene: TRBD1
abundance: -
len: 14
j_gene: TRBJ2-1

CDR3aa: CASSRTGGYTDTQYF
CDR3nt: TGTGCCAGCAGCCGCACCGGAGGCTACACAGATACGCAGTATTTT
v_gene: TRBV7-2
d_gene: -
abundance: -
len: 15
j_gene: TRBJ2-3

CDR3aa: CASSLLWEVSYNEQFF
CDR3nt: TGTGCCAGCAGCCTTCTCTGGGAGGTCTCCTACAATGAGCAGTTCTTC
v_gene: TRBV12-1
d_gene: -
abundance: -
len: 16
j_gene: TRBJ2-1

CDR3aa: CASSSKRSSYEQYF
CDR3nt: TGTGCCAGCAGTAGCAAGCGTAGCTCCTACGAGCAGTACTTC
v_gene: TRBV2
d_gene: -
abundance: -
len: 14
j_gene: TRBJ2-7

CDR3aa: CASSLGWTGRETQYF
CDR3nt: TGCGCCAGCAGCTTGGGATGGACAGGGCGAGAGACCCAGTACTTC
v_gene: TRBV5-1
d_gene: TRBD1
abundance: -
len: 15
j_gene: TRBJ2-5

CDR3aa: CASSLVGGYSGNTIYF
CDR3nt: TGTGCCAGCAGCTTAGTTGGCGGGTACTCTGGAAACACCATATATTTT
v_gene: TRBV7-6
d_gene: -
abundance: -
len: 16
j_gene: TRBJ1-3

CDR3aa: CAWSTGSLSPLHF
CDR3nt: TGTGCCTGGAGCACCGGGTCTCTTTCACCCCTCCACTTT
v_gene: TRBV30
d_gene: -
abundance: many
len: 13
j_gene: TRBJ1-6

CDR3aa: CASSPRYSQGTAGYGYTF
CDR3nt: TGTGCCAGCTCACCCCGCTACTCACAGGGCACGGCTGGCTATGGCTACACCTTC
v_gene: TRBV18
d_gene: -
abundance: -
len: 18
j_gene: TRBJ1-2

CDR3aa: CASSQESGTNNEQFF
CDR3nt: TGCGCCAGCAGCCAAGAGAGCGGGACCAACAATGAGCAGTTCTTC
v_gene: TRBV4-3
d_gene: TRBD2
abundance: -
len: 15
j_gene: TRBJ2-1

CDR3aa: CASSPTDRGVNTEAFF
CDR3nt: TGTGCCAGTAGTCCGACGGACAGGGGGGTTAACACTGAAGCTTTCTTT
v_gene: TRBV19
d_gene: TRBD1
abundance: -
len: 16
j_gene: TRBJ1-1

CDR3aa: CAIKLDRAKNIQYF
CDR3nt: TGTGCCATTAAATTGGACAGGGCGAAAAACATTCAGTACTTC
v_gene: TRBV2
d_gene: TRBD1
abundance: -
len: 14
j_gene: TRBJ2-4

CDR3aa: CASSSRTGEREQYF
CDR3nt: TGTGCCAGCTCATCCAGGACAGGGGAACGGGAGCAGTACTTC
v_gene: TRBV18
d_gene: TRBD1
abundance: -
len: 14
j_gene: TRBJ2-7

CDR3aa: CASSYSNLRNEQYF
CDR3nt: TGTGCCAGCAGTTACTCGAATTTGCGTAACGAGCAGTACTTC
v_gene: TRBV6-5
d_gene: -
abundance: -
len: 14
j_gene: TRBJ2-7

CDR3aa: CAWSLEAEAFF
CDR3nt: TGTGCCTGGAGCCTCGAGGCTGAAGCTTTCTTT
v_gene: TRBV30
d_gene: -
abundance: -
len: 11
j_gene: TRBJ1-1

CDR3aa: CASSQDLGHLEQFF
CDR3nt: TGCGCCAGCAGCCAAGATCTGGGGCATCTTGAGCAGTTCTTC
v_gene: TRBV4-3
d_gene: -
abundance: -
len: 14
j_gene: TRBJ2-1

CDR3aa: CASSQDGGKNIQYF
CDR3nt: TGTGCCAGCAGCCAAGATGGGGGGAAAAACATTCAGTACTTC
v_gene: TRBV3-1/TRBV3-2
d_gene: -
abundance: -
len: 14
j_gene: TRBJ2-4

CDR3aa: CATSDRTGDYGYTF
CDR3nt: TGTGCCACCAGTGACCGGACAGGGGACTATGGCTACACCTTC
v_gene: TRBV24-1
d_gene: TRBD1
abundance: -
len: 14
j_gene: TRBJ1-2

CDR3aa: CASSLGQGGYGYTF
CDR3nt: TGTGCCAGCAGCTTAGGGCAGGGTGGATATGGCTACACCTTC
v_gene: TRBV7-9
d_gene: -
abundance: -
len: 14
j_gene: TRBJ1-2

CDR3aa: CAISDIGRAHHSYEQYF
CDR3nt: TGTGCCATCAGTGATATCGGGAGGGCCCATCACTCCTACGAGCAGTACTTC
v_gene: TRBV10-3
d_gene: TRBD2
abundance: -
len: 17
j_gene: TRBJ2-7

CDR3aa: CASSFTGWETQYF
CDR3nt: TGCGCCAGCAGCTTCACAGGGTGGGAGACCCAGTACTTC
v_gene: TRBV5-1
d_gene: -
abundance: -
len: 13
j_gene: TRBJ2-5

CDR3aa: CASTPRGSYEQYF
CDR3nt: TGTGCCAGCACCCCACGGGGCTCCTACGAGCAGTACTTC
v_gene: TRBV6-5
d_gene: -
abundance: -
len: 13
j_gene: TRBJ2-7

CDR3aa: CASSQARQGNQPQHF
CDR3nt: TGTGCCAGCAGCCAAGCTCGACAGGGTAATCAGCCCCAGCATTTT
v_gene: TRBV16
d_gene: TRBD1
abundance: -
len: 15
j_gene: TRBJ1-5

CDR3aa: CASSLAGHMNTEAFF
CDR3nt: TGTGCCAGCAGCTTGGCCGGACACATGAACACTGAAGCTTTCTTT
v_gene: TRBV5-4
d_gene: -
abundance: -
len: 15
j_gene: TRBJ1-1

CDR3aa: CASSGAGGSSYNEQFF
CDR3nt: TGTGCCAGCAGTGGCGCCGGGGGGAGCTCCTACAATGAGCAGTTCTTC
v_gene: TRBV6-2/TRBV6-3
d_gene: TRBD2
abundance: few
len: 16
j_gene: TRBJ2-1

CDR3aa: CASRGLAGVTDTQYF
CDR3nt: TGTGCCAGCAGGGGACTAGCGGGAGTAACAGATACGCAGTATTTT
v_gene: TRBV6-5
d_gene: TRBD2
abundance: -
len: 15
j_gene: TRBJ2-3

CDR3aa: CASSIRTGNYGYTF
CDR3nt: TGTGCCAGTAGTATCCGGACAGGGAACTATGGCTACACCTTC
v_gene: TRBV19
d_gene: TRBD1
abundance: -
len: 14
j_gene: TRBJ1-2